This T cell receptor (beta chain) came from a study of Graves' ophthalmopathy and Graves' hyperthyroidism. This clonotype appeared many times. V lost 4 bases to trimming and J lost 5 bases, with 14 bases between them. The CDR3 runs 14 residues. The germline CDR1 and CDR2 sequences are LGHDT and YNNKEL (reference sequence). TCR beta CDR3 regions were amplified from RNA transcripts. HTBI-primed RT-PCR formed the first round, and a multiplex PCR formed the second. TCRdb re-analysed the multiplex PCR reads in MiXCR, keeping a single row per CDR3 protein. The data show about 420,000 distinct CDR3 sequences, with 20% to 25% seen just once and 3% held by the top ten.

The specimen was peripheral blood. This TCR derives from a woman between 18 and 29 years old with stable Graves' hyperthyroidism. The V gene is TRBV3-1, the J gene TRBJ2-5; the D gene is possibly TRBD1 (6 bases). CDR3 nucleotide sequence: TGTGCCAGCAGCCCCCTACAGGGTGTCGAGACCCAGTACTTC. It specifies CASSPLQGVETQYF.